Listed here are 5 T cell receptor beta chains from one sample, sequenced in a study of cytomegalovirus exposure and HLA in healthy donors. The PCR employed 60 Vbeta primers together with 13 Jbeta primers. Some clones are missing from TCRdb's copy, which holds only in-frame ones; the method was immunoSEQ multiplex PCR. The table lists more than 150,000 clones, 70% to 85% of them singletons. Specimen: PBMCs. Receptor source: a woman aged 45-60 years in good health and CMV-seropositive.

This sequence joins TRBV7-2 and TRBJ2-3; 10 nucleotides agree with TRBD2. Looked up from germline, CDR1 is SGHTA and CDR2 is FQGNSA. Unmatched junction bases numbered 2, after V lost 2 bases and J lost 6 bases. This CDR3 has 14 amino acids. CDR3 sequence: CASSLTSGMDTQYF. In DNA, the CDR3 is TGTGCCAGCAGCTTAACTAGCGGGATGGATACGCAGTATTTT.

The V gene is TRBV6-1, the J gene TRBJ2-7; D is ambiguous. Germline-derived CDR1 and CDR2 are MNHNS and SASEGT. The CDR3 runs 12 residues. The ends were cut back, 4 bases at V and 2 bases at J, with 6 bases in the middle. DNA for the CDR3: TGTGCCAGCAGTGCTCAGACCTACGAGCAGTACTTC. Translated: CASSAQTYEQYF.

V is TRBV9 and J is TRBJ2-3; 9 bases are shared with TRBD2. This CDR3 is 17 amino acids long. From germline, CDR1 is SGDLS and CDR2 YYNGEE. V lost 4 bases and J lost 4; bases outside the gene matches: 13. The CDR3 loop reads CASSPSRGGGAADTQYF. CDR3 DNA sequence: TGTGCCAGCAGCCCCTCCCGGGGCGGGGGGGCCGCAGATACGCAGTATTTT.

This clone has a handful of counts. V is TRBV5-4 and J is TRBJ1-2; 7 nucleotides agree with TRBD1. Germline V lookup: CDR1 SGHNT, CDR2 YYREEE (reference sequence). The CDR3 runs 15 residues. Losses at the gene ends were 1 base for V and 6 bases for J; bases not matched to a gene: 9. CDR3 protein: CASSLYATGSHGYTF. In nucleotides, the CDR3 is TGTGCCAGCAGCTTGTATGCGACAGGGAGTCATGGCTACACCTTC.

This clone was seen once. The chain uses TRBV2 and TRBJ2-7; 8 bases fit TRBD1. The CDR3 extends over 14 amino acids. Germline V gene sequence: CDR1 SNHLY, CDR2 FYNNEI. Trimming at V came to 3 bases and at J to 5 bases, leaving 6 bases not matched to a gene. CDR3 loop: CASSEWTGSHEQYF. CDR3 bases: TGTGCCAGCAGTGAGTGGACAGGGTCCCACGAGCAGTACTTC.